This T cell receptor (beta chain) was recovered during a study of blood T cells in healthy people across ages. Extraction of total RNA produced a minimum of 6 micrograms from each sample. The germline gives CDR1 SGHAT, CDR2 FQDESV (reference sequence). This CDR3 region has 17 residues. General study results and limits: The lack of PBMC sorting stopped any conclusive naive versus antigen-experienced comparison.

In the case of this clonotype: The antigen is undetermined. A much larger clone lies a single base off, so this may be a read error.

Together with a sample-barcoded 5' primer, a J-beta primer mix was included in a second PCR lasting roughly 6 to 12 cycles. TCRdb ran MiXCR on the 5' RACE reads and lists one entry per CDR3 protein. The table records about 810,000 distinct CDR3 sequences, about 36% of them present only once. Material for sequencing was blood. The chain uses TRBV11-1 and TRBJ2-3; D tentatively reads TRBD1 or TRBD2 (6 bases each). The sequence was obtained from a man aged 18 to 29 in good health. In DNA, the CDR3 is TGTGCCAGCAGCTTACCCCTCGGAGGGGGTAACACAGATATGCAGTATTTT. It is translated as CASSLPLGGGNTDMQYF.